This T cell receptor (beta chain) emerged from a study of blood T cell repertoires in COVID-19. TCRdb keeps only in-frame clones here, not all; method: immunoSEQ multiplex PCR. Of 52,000 or so clones listed, roughly 80% are singletons. Germline V gene data show CDR1 as MDHEN and CDR2 as SYDVKM. V gave up 2 bases and J gave up 10 bases, with 20 bases separating them. This CDR3 spans 15 amino acids. The TCR comes from a man between 65 and 80 years old with active COVID-19. Sequencing input: peripheral blood. The V call is TRBV28, the J call TRBJ1-1; possible D gene TRBD1, 5 bases. CDR3 in amino acids: CASSLVAGSHQAAFF. The CDR3 DNA reads as TGTGCCAGCAGTTTAGTAGCAGGGTCCCATCAAGCAGCTTTCTTT.